This TCR beta chain was captured by sequencing in a study of blood T cell repertoires in COVID-19. Study at large: Nucleic acid was either cDNA or gDNA, and it came from T cells, B-cell-depleted T cells, or PBMCs.

Clones were sequenced by immunoSEQ multiplex PCR, and TCRdb holds only the in-frame ones, with some missing. The sample has roughly 70,000 clones, around four fifths seen once. CDR1 SGHRS and CDR2 YFSETQ come from the germline V gene. The CDR3 contains 15 residues. J gave up 6 bases and V 0 bases, and 6 bases lay outside the gene matches. The chain links TRBV5-1 to TRBJ2-1; 7 nucleotides agree with TRBD1. The source is a man in his sixties with acute or convalescent COVID-19. Sequencing was performed on peripheral blood. CDR3 DNA: TGCGCCAGCAGCTTGGATCGAGGGGGCACCAATGAGCAGTTCTTC. Protein: CASSLDRGGTNEQFF.